The 29 T cell receptor beta chains presented below share a single source sample, sequenced in a study of human CD8 memory T cell subsets. Preparation of the TCR beta libraries relied on UMI-labeled 5' RACE. No DNA is given; TCRdb re-called the 5' RACE reads and lists each CDR3 protein once. This sample contains 6,000 to 8,500 distinct CDR3 sequences. Sequenced input: CD8+ T cells from PBMCs. Every receptor here comes from a human donor in good health.

The V gene is TRBV5-1, the J gene TRBJ2-3; without DNA, the TCRdb call of TRBD1 cannot be checked. The germline V gene has CDR1 SGHRS and CDR2 YFSETQ. The CDR3 totals 15 residues. The CDR3 loop is CASSPRDRGTDTQYF.

The rearrangement joins TRBV19 to TRBJ2-7; TCRdb selects TRBD2, and the lack of DNA leaves this call unchecked. This CDR3 contains 15 residues. CDR1 is LNHDA, CDR2 SQIVND, per germline (reference sequence). CDR3 region: CASSETTSGTYEQYF.

By frequency, this clonotype registers medium-sized. The chain uses TRBV19 and TRBJ2-2; TCRdb lists TRBD2, though no DNA is available to test this call. The V gene's germline CDR1 is LNHDA and CDR2 SQIVND (reference sequence). The CDR3 totals 14 residues. The CDR3 spells CASSLAGNAGELFF.

This chain joins TRBV7-3 and TRBJ2-1; TCRdb picks TRBD2, but there is no DNA to check that call. The CDR3 has 15 residues. The germline V gene has CDR1 SGHTA and CDR2 FQGTGA. CDR3 in amino acids: CASSPIPDNPARQFF.

The V and J genes are TRBV29-1 and TRBJ2-3; no DNA is available, so the TRBD1 call from TCRdb remains unchecked. The V gene's germline CDR1 is SQVTM and CDR2 ANQGSEA. The CDR3 has 14 amino acids. The CDR3: CSVVGAGSTDTQYF.

The chain employs TRBV7-9 and TRBJ2-7; TCRdb names TRBD2, which stays unverified in the absence of DNA. CDR1 and CDR2 from the germline V gene are SEHNR and FQNEAQ (reference sequence). This CDR3 has 15 amino acids. CDR3 protein: CASSLQASGSDEQYF.

This sequence joins TRBV11-2 and TRBJ2-7; no DNA is available, so the TRBD2 call from TCRdb remains unchecked. Germline CDR1 reads SGHAT; CDR2 reads FQNNGV. The CDR3 is made up of 15 amino acids. The CDR3 spells CASSPGTPSSYEQYF.

The chain recombines TRBV7-9 with TRBJ2-3; TCRdb designates TRBD2, a call that cannot be tested without DNA. CDR3 length: 15 residues. Per the germline V gene, CDR1 is SEHNR and CDR2 is FQNEAQ (reference sequence). CDR3 residues: CASSFGRAHTDTQYF. Variable domain in full (rest from reference TRBV7-9 and TRBJ2-3): DTGVSQNPRHKITKRGQNVTFRCDPISEHNRLYWYRQTLGQGPEFLTYFQNEAQLEKSRLLSDRFSAERPKGSFSTLEIQRTEQGDSAMYLCASSFGRAHTDTQYFGPGTRLTVL.

The CDR3 protein is CASSLDPGLQETQYF. This chain uses TRBV7-9 with TRBJ2-5. Germline V gives CDR1 SEHNR, CDR2 FQNEAQ (reference sequence). This CDR3 comprises 15 residues.

The chain is built from TRBV3-1 and TRBJ2-1; with no DNA, the TCRdb D assignment of TRBD1 cannot be verified. The CDR3 is made up of 15 amino acids. CDR1 and CDR2 (germline): LGHDT, YNNKEL (reference sequence). CDR3 protein: CASSPWDSKYNEQFF.

This clonotype counts as medium-sized by frequency. The chain uses TRBV5-5 and TRBJ2-1. The CDR3 totals 12 residues. CDR1 and CDR2 (germline): SGHKS, YYEKEE (reference sequence). The CDR3 region is CASDGERDEQFF.

This CDR3 is CSASLAGPETQYF. V and J are TRBV20-1 and TRBJ2-5; TCRdb calls TRBD2, which cannot be checked without DNA. CDR3 length equals 13 residues. Looked up from germline, CDR1 is DFQATT and CDR2 is SNEGSKA (reference sequence).

The CDR3 reads CASIAQVSGANVLTF. The chain joins TRBV28 to TRBJ2-6. Germline V gene data show CDR1 as MDHEN and CDR2 as SYDVKM. The length of the CDR3 is 15 residues.

This clonotype is identified as medium-sized from frequency. The rearrangement joins TRBV7-2 to TRBJ2-3; TCRdb's D call of TRBD1 is untestable without DNA. CDR3 length: 16 residues. CDR1 and CDR2 (germline): SGHTA, FQGNSA. The CDR3 sequence is CASSPAVIGGTDTQYF.

This clonotype registers medium-sized by frequency. This chain uses TRBV14 with TRBJ2-1; TCRdb gives TRBD2 as the D gene, but with no DNA this cannot be confirmed. CDR1 and CDR2 (germline): SGHDN, FVKESK. The CDR3 has 20 residues. This CDR3 is CASSQDPGLAEKSSYNEQFF.

The chain has TRBV5-1 and TRBJ2-7. CDR1 is SGHRS and CDR2 is YFSETQ in the germline V gene. The CDR3 totals 13 residues. CDR3 sequence: CASSWGASYEQYF.

The V gene is TRBV5-1, the J gene TRBJ2-7; TCRdb gives TRBD2 as the D gene, but with no DNA this cannot be confirmed. The CDR3 runs to 12 residues. From germline, CDR1 is SGHRS and CDR2 YFSETQ. The CDR3 loop reads CASSLGLDEQYF.

By frequency, this clonotype is medium-sized. This sequence joins TRBV2 and TRBJ1-1; TCRdb's D gene call, TRBD1, goes unchecked for lack of DNA. CDR1 SNHLY and CDR2 FYNNEI come from the germline V gene. This CDR3 is 13 amino acids long. CDR3 sequence reads: CASIEGANTEAFF.

The chain uses TRBV5-4 and TRBJ2-7; no DNA is available, so the TRBD1 call from TCRdb remains unchecked. The germline V gene has CDR1 SGHNT and CDR2 YYREEE (reference sequence). The length of the CDR3 is 15 residues. CDR3 amino acids: CASSPERGRNYEQYF.

The chain employs TRBV13 and TRBJ2-5; TCRdb names TRBD2, which stays unverified in the absence of DNA. CDR1 and CDR2 from the germline V gene are PRHDT and FYEKMQ (reference sequence). The CDR3 runs 13 residues. The CDR3 spells CASSLTGGATQYF.

The chain combines TRBV5-1 with TRBJ2-7; the TCRdb D gene call, TRBD2, has no DNA to confirm it. CDR3 size: 17 residues. The V gene's germline CDR1 is SGHRS and CDR2 YFSETQ. CDR3 loop: CASSFEGLAGEGYEQYF.

This clonotype ranks as medium-sized in terms of frequency. The V gene is TRBV7-9, the J gene TRBJ1-2; TCRdb's D call, TRBD1, is unchecked because there is no DNA. There are 14 residues in the CDR3. CDR1 and CDR2 from the germline V gene are SEHNR and FQNEAQ (reference sequence). This CDR3 reads CASSQPGTDYGYTF. Based on the CDR3 plus reference TRBV7-9 and TRBJ1-2, the full variable domain is DTGVSQNPRHKITKRGQNVTFRCDPISEHNRLYWYRQTLGQGPEFLTYFQNEAQLEKSRLLSDRFSAERPKGSFSTLEIQRTEQGDSAMYLCASSQPGTDYGYTFGSGTRLTVV.

This clonotype counts as medium-sized by frequency. The V and J genes are TRBV6-5 and TRBJ1-1; absent DNA, TCRdb's TRBD1 call cannot be checked. This CDR3 is 15 amino acids long. Germline lookup yields CDR1 MNHEY and CDR2 SVGAGI. CDR3 sequence reads: CASRHLQGLNTEAFF.

This clonotype is deemed medium-sized by its frequency. This sequence joins TRBV12-3 or TRBV12-4 and TRBJ1-1. The CDR3 sequence is 14 residues long. The CDR3 sequence: CASSPRGYNTEAFF.

The chain combines TRBV28 with TRBJ1-1; as DNA is missing, the TRBD1 call by TCRdb cannot be tested. The CDR3 has 17 residues. Germline V lookup: CDR1 MDHEN, CDR2 SYDVKM. CDR3 loop: CASSFILQGYENTEAFF.

The CDR3 protein is CASSEEGNGLFF. This chain uses TRBV25-1 with TRBJ2-1. Germline V gene sequence: CDR1 MGHDK, CDR2 SYGVNS. This CDR3 has 12 amino acids.

This chain links TRBV27 with TRBJ1-5. CDR3 length: 12 amino acids. Germline V gene data show CDR1 as MNHEY and CDR2 as SMNVEV (reference sequence). The CDR3: CASSSANQPQHF.

The genes are TRBV5-1 and TRBJ2-1; TCRdb reports TRBD2, a call that lacks DNA to check it against. The CDR3 spans 14 residues. Germline values: CDR1 SGHRS, CDR2 YFSETQ. The CDR3 region is CASSLAAGGNEQFF.

This clonotype is deemed medium-sized by its frequency. V and J are TRBV29-1 and TRBJ2-7. Germline CDR1 and CDR2: SQVTM and ANQGSEA. The CDR3 is 14 amino acids. CDR3 sequence: CSVAGLASTYEQYF.